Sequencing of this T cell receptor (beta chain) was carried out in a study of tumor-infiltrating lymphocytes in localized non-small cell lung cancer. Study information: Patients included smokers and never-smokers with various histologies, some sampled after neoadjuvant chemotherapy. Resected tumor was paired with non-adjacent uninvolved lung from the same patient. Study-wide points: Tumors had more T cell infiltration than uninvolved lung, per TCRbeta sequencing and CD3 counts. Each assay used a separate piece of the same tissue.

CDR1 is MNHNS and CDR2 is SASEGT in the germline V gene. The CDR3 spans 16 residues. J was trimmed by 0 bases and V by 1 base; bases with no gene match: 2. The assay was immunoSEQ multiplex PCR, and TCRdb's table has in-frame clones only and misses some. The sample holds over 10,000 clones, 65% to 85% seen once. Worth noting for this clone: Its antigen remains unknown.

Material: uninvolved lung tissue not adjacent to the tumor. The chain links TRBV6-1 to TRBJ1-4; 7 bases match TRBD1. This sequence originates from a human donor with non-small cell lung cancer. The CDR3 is CASSEGTGATNEKLFF. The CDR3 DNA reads TGTGCCAGCAGTGAAGGGACAGGCGCAACTAATGAAAAACTGTTTTTT.